The 20 T cell receptor beta chains reported below all come from one sample, sequenced in a study of blood T cell repertoires in COVID-19. Some clones are missing from TCRdb's copy, which holds only in-frame ones; the method was immunoSEQ multiplex PCR. Of under 300,000 clones listed, 82% are singletons. Source material: PBMCs or T cells enriched from blood (not recorded which). These receptors all come from a man aged 35 to 55 who had recovered from COVID-19.

V is TRBV4-1 and J is TRBJ1-5, with 10 bases fitting TRBD1. Germline V gene lookup returns CDR1 MGHRA and CDR2 YSYEKL. The V and J ends lost 1 base and 4 bases, in that order; junction bases with no gene match: 4. The CDR3 is 16 amino acids. The CDR3 sequence is CASSQAGQGRNQPQHF. The CDR3 DNA sequence: TGCGCCAGCAGCCAAGCGGGACAGGGGCGGAATCAGCCCCAGCATTTT.

CDR3 in amino acids: CATSRDRGPLVHKLFF. CDR3 in DNA: TGTGCCACCAGCAGAGATAGGGGGCCGCTGGTACACAAACTGTTTTTT. The chain joins TRBV15 to TRBJ1-4, with 7 positions matching TRBD1. CDR3 length equals 16 residues. Germline CDR1 LNHNV, CDR2 YYDKDF (reference sequence). The junction had 12 bases not matched to a gene; V was cut back by 0 bases and J by 11 bases.

The V gene is TRBV30, the J gene TRBJ1-4; 9 bases are a match to TRBD1. Looked up from germline, CDR1 is GTSNPN and CDR2 is SVGIG (reference sequence). The CDR3 consists of 15 residues. Germline trimming cut 2 bases from V and 7 bases from J; bases unmatched to any gene: 8. The CDR3 protein is CAWSSYRGRFEKLFF. The CDR3 region has the DNA TGTGCCTGGAGTAGTTACAGGGGGCGCTTTGAAAAACTGTTTTTT.

DNA of the CDR3: TGTGCCAGCAGCGTGGGCAGGGGTAACGGGGAGCTGTTTTTT. This sequence encodes CASSVGRGNGELFF. J is TRBJ2-2 and V is TRBV9; tentative D call: TRBD1 (6 bases). The V and J ends lost 2 bases and 7 bases respectively, with 12 bases between them. Germline CDR1 reads SGDLS; CDR2 reads YYNGEE. This CDR3 is 14 amino acids long. The full variable domain, in which reference TRBV9 and TRBJ2-2 provide the parts outside the CDR3, is DSGVTQTPKHLITATGQRVTLRCSPRSGDLSVYWYQQSLDQGLQFLIQYYNGEERAKGNILERFSAQQFPDLHSELNLSSLELGDSALYFCASSVGRGNGELFFGEGSRLTVL.

The rearrangement uses TRBV7-9 and TRBJ1-1; D gene uncertain. Germline lookup yields CDR1 SEHNR and CDR2 FQNEAQ (reference sequence). This CDR3 is built from 12 residues. Trimming left V 1 base short and J 8 bases short, with 8 bases between. The CDR3, as DNA: TGTGCCAGCAGCTTAGTCGTGGCCGAAGCTTTCTTT. Residues: CASSLVVAEAFF.

The rearrangement links TRBV19 to TRBJ2-2; D not resolved. Trimming took off 3 bases at V and 3 bases at J, with 8 bases between the two ends. The CDR3 covers 14 residues. Germline CDR1 reads LNHDA; CDR2 reads SQIVND (reference sequence). In DNA, the CDR3 is TGTGCCAGTAGTATTTTGAGTGACACCGGGGAGCTGTTTTTT. This gives the protein CASSILSDTGELFF.

This clone was recorded only once. The chain uses TRBV30 and TRBJ2-1; 7 positions match TRBD1. The CDR3 extends over 14 amino acids. The junction had 6 bases not matched to a gene; V was cut back by 1 base and J by 6 bases. CDR1 is GTSNPN and CDR2 is SVGIG in the germline V gene (reference sequence). The CDR3 loop reads CAWSDLDRPNEQFF. CDR3 nucleotide sequence: TGTGCCTGGAGTGATTTGGACAGGCCCAATGAGCAGTTCTTC. Looking up the rest from reference TRBV30 and TRBJ2-1 gives the full variable domain: SQTIHQWPATLVQPVGSPLSLECTVEGTSNPNLYWYRQAAGRGLQLLFYSVGIGQISSEVPQNLSASRPQDRQFILSSKKLLLSDSGFYLCAWSDLDRPNEQFFGPGTRLTVL.

The CDR3: CAWSVLGTSGAYNEQFF. The CDR3, as DNA: TGTGCCTGGAGTGTACTTGGGACTAGCGGAGCCTACAATGAGCAGTTCTTC. The chain employs TRBV30 and TRBJ2-1, with 11 bases identical to TRBD2. The CDR3 totals 17 residues. Germline CDR1 GTSNPN, CDR2 SVGIG (reference sequence). Trimming cost V 0 bases and J 2 bases; bases outside gene matches: 6. The full variable domain, with the rest looked up from reference TRBV30 and TRBJ2-1, is SQTIHQWPATLVQPVGSPLSLECTVEGTSNPNLYWYRQAAGRGLQLLFYSVGIGQISSEVPQNLSASRPQDRQFILSSKKLLLSDSGFYLCAWSVLGTSGAYNEQFFGPGTRLTVL.

This rearrangement joins TRBV5-4 to TRBJ2-3; TRBD1 matches 7 bases. CDR1 SGHNT and CDR2 YYREEE come from the germline V gene (reference sequence). The CDR3 contains 15 residues. After removal of 3 bases from V and 0 bases from J, the junction contained 4 bases not matched to a gene. The CDR3, as DNA: TGTGCCAGCAGCTATGGACAGGCGAGCACAGATACGCAGTATTTT. This encodes CASSYGQASTDTQYF.

The chain employs TRBV7-8 and TRBJ2-7, with 7 bases matching TRBD1. Germline CDR1 SGHVS, CDR2 FQNEAQ. V was pared by 2 bases and J by 4 bases, with 5 bases of the junction left unmatched. The CDR3 is made up of 14 amino acids. CDR3 loop: CASSLSGGYYEQYF. The CDR3 DNA sequence: TGTGCCAGCAGCTTATCAGGGGGTTATTACGAGCAGTACTTC.

The genes are TRBV27 and TRBJ1-1; no reliable D call. This CDR3 has 14 amino acids. Germline V gene sequence: CDR1 MNHEY, CDR2 SMNVEV (reference sequence). Trimming removed 5 bases from V and 8 bases from J, with 18 bases in between. The CDR3 DNA is TGTGCCAGCAGTCCCCTGGGAGGAAGAACAGAAGCTTTCTTT. Encoded protein: CASSPLGGRTEAFF.

The chain uses TRBV28 and TRBJ1-5, with D possibly TRBD1 on 5 matching bases. The ends were cut back, 9 bases at V and 4 bases at J, with 19 bases in the middle. The CDR3 length is 15 residues. Per germline, CDR1 MDHEN and CDR2 SYDVKM. The CDR3 loop is CASTMGGEGNQPQHF. The CDR3 DNA reads as TGTGCCAGTACCATGGGGGGGGAGGGAAATCAGCCCCAGCATTTT.

The chain couples TRBV7-9 to TRBJ2-7; 8 bases are a match to TRBD2. Looked up from germline, CDR1 is SEHNR and CDR2 is FQNEAQ (reference sequence). Trimming cost V 5 bases and J 4 bases; bases outside gene matches: 16. The CDR3 consists of 17 residues. CDR3 DNA: TGTGCCAGCAGCCCCCGGGGGGGAGGGCCCTCGGCGTACGAGCAGTACTTC. This gives the protein CASSPRGGGPSAYEQYF.

The table lists this clone with a few counts. This chain links TRBV9 with TRBJ1-1; D unclear. Trimming cost V 2 bases and J 7 bases, with 15 bases left between them. This CDR3 region has 14 residues. CDR1 and CDR2 from the germline V gene are SGDLS and YYNGEE. The CDR3 reads CASSVDSAGIEAFF. CDR3 coding DNA: TGTGCCAGCAGCGTCGACTCCGCTGGCATTGAAGCTTTCTTT. The variable domain in full, completed from reference TRBV9 and TRBJ1-1, reads DSGVTQTPKHLITATGQRVTLRCSPRSGDLSVYWYQQSLDQGLQFLIQYYNGEERAKGNILERFSAQQFPDLHSELNLSSLELGDSALYFCASSVDSAGIEAFFGQGTRLTVV.

This rearrangement joins TRBV10-3 to TRBJ2-7, with TRBD1 matching over 8 bases. From germline, CDR1 is ENHRY and CDR2 SYGVKD. After removal of 8 bases from V and 1 base from J, the junction contained 4 bases not matched to a gene. The CDR3 extends over 13 amino acids. The CDR3 here is CAIGRQGSYEQYF. Written as DNA, the CDR3 is TGTGCCATCGGTAGACAGGGGTCCTACGAGCAGTACTTC.

Worth noting for this clone: A read error may account for a junction end that differs from germline. This chain uses TRBV6-4 with TRBJ1-4; TRBD1 aligns across 7 bases. The germline gives CDR1 MRHNA, CDR2 SNTAGT. The CDR3 covers 9 residues. CDR3 region: CAIGMDRIF. DNA for the CDR3: TGTGCCATCGGTATGGACAGGATTTTT.

The V gene is TRBV30, the J gene TRBJ2-1, with 9 bases that match TRBD1. The CDR3 sequence is 15 residues long. After removal of 2 bases from V and 7 bases from J, the junction contained 9 bases not matched to a gene. Germline V gene sequence: CDR1 GTSNPN, CDR2 SVGIG (reference sequence). The CDR3 DNA reads as TGTGCCTGGAGTAACTCCGGGACAGGGAGGAATGAGCAGTTCTTC. Translation gives CAWSNSGTGRNEQFF. The full variable domain, in which reference TRBV30 and TRBJ2-1 provide the parts outside the CDR3, is SQTIHQWPATLVQPVGSPLSLECTVEGTSNPNLYWYRQAAGRGLQLLFYSVGIGQISSEVPQNLSASRPQDRQFILSSKKLLLSDSGFYLCAWSNSGTGRNEQFFGPGTRLTVL.

This clone showed up just a few times. The CDR3 reads CASSLAQIGGRSGNTIYF. The DNA for the CDR3 is TGTGCCAGCAGCTTAGCGCAAATCGGCGGTCGATCTGGAAACACCATATATTTT. V and J are TRBV7-8 and TRBJ1-3, with unresolved D. Trimming stripped 0 bases from V and 1 base from J, with 16 bases between. The CDR3 totals 18 residues. Germline CDR1 reads SGHVS; CDR2 reads FQNEAQ.

The V gene is TRBV5-1, the J gene TRBJ2-1; 10 nucleotides agree with TRBD2. The CDR3 is 15 amino acids. Trimming at V came to 4 bases and at J to 3 bases, leaving 4 bases not matched to a gene. Germline-derived CDR1 and CDR2 are SGHRS and YFSETQ. For the CDR3, the DNA is TGCGCCAGCAGCGGCACTAGCGGGGTCTACAATGAGCAGTTCTTC. Translated, it gives CASSGTSGVYNEQFF.

The gene calls are TRBV2 and TRBJ2-3; 7 nucleotides line up with TRBD1. CDR3 size: 14 residues. Per the germline V gene, CDR1 is SNHLY and CDR2 is FYNNEI. Trimming removed 7 bases from V and 1 base from J; junction bases left unmatched: 5. The CDR3 region is CASTGQVRTDTQYF. For the CDR3, the DNA is TGTGCCAGCACCGGACAGGTACGCACAGATACGCAGTATTTT.